This T cell receptor beta chain was sequenced in a study of cytomegalovirus exposure and HLA in healthy donors. V dropped 2 bases and J dropped 7 bases, with 8 bases sitting between them. The CDR3 totals 13 residues. Germline loops: CDR1 SEHNR, CDR2 FQNEAQ (reference sequence). This clone was detected a few times. Its matching antigen is unknown. Study-wide results and caveats: In vitro data verified a few CMV-associated chains as specific for CMV antigens. A later analysis reportedly found fewer N-insertions in an Asian-associated ancestry cluster than the roughly 670-donor mean. Indistinguishable V segments, including TRBV6-2 and TRBV6-3, were excluded.

This PCR relied on a set of 60 Vbeta primers and 13 Jbeta primers. Profiling relied on immunoSEQ multiplex PCR, and the TCRdb table lists in-frame clones only, not all of them. The data contain some 130,000 clones, 74% of them singletons. The rearrangement uses TRBV7-9 and TRBJ2-2; D remains unclear. The receptor was derived from a woman between 45 and 65 years old in good health and CMV-seropositive. The source material was PBMCs. The CDR3 protein is CASSLISVGELFF. The CDR3 DNA sequence: TGTGCCAGCAGCTTAATATCAGTCGGGGAGCTGTTTTTT.